The present T cell receptor (beta chain) was sequenced within a study of blood T cell repertoires in COVID-19. Study context: Sites in the United States, Italy and Spain provided acute and convalescent COVID-19 samples. T cells, B-cell-depleted T cells, or PBMCs provided the cDNA or gDNA that served as material.

Under the authors' procedure: Amplifying reference gene primers gave estimates of nucleated cell counts. Clones were read by immunoSEQ multiplex PCR, and TCRdb kept only the in-frame ones, dropping some. V, J and clone size are taken as reported in that table, and D and trimming were inferred from the DNA itself. The data contain about 86,000 clones, approximately 80% of them singletons. CDR1 SGHTA and CDR2 FQGNSA come from the germline V gene. Trimming shortened V by 0 bases and J by 8 bases, and 8 bases separated the two germline ends. The CDR3 consists of 13 residues. The sequencing sample was made of peripheral blood. This clonotype originated in a woman of 80 years or more with active or convalescent COVID-19. The genes are TRBV7-2 and TRBJ2-1; D is possibly TRBD2 (5 bases). The CDR3, as DNA: TGTGCCAGCAGCTTAGCGGTGAGGGATGAGCAGTTCTTC. Its translation is CASSLAVRDEQFF.